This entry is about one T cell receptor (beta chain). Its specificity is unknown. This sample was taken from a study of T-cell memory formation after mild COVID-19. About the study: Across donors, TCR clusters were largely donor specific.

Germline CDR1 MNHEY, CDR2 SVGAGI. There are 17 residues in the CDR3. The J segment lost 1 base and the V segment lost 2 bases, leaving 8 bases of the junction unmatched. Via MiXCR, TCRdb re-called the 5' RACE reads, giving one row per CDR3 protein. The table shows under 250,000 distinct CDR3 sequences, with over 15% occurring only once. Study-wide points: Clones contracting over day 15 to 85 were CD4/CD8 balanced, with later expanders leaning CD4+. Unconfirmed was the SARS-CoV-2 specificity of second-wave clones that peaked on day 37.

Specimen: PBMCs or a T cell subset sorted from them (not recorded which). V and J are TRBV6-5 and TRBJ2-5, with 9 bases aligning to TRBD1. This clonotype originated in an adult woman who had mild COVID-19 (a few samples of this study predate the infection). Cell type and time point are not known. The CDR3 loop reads CASSYAGLTGGQETQYF. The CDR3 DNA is TGTGCCAGCAGTTACGCCGGACTGACAGGGGGCCAAGAGACCCAGTACTTC.